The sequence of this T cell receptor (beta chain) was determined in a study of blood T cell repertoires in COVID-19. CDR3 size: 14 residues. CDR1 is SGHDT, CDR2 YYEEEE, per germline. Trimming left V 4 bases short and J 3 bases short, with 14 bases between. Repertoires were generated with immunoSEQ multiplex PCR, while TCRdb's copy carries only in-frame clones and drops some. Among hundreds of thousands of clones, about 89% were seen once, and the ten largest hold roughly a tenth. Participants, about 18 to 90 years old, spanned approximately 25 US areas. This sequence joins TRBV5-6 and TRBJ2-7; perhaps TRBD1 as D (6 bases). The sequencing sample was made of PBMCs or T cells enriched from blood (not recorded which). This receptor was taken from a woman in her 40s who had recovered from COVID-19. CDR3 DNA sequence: TGTGCCAGCAGCCCCCCAGACAGGCTCTACGAGCAGTACTTC. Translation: CASSPPDRLYEQYF. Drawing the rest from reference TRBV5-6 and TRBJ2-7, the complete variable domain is DAGVTQSPTHLIKTRGQQVTLRCSPKSGHDTVSWYQQALGQGPQFIFQYYEEEERQRGNFPDRFSGHQFPNYSSELNVNALLLGDSALYLCASSPPDRLYEQYFGPGTRLTVT.